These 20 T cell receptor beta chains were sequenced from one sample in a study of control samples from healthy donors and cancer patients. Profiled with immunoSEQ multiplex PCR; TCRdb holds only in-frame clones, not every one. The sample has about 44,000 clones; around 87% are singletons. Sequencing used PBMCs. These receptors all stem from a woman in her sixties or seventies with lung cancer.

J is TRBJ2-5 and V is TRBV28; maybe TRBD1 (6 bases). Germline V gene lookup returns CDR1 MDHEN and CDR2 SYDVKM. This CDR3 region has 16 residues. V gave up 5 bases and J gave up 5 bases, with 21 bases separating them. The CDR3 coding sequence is TGTGCCAGCAGTCCCCTCGGGGCAGGGGCATTGGAGACCCAGTACTTC. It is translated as CASSPLGAGALETQYF.

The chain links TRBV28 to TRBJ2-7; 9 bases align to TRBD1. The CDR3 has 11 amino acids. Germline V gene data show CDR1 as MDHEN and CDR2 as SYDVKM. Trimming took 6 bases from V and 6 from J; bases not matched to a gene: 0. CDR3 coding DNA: TGTGCCAGCAGGGACAGGGGCGAGCAGTACTTC. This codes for CASRDRGEQYF.

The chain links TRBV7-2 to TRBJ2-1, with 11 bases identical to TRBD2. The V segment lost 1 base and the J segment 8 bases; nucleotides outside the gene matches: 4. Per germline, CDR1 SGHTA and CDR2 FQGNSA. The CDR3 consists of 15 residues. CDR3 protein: CASSLVAGGDYEQFF. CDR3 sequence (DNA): TGTGCCAGCAGCTTAGTAGCGGGAGGGGACTATGAGCAGTTCTTC.

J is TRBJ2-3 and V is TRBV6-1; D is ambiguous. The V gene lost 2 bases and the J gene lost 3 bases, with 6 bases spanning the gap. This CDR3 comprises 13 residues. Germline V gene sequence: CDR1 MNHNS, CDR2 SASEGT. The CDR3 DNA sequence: TGTGCCAGCAGTGAAATCCAGACAGATACGCAGTATTTT. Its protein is CASSEIQTDTQYF.

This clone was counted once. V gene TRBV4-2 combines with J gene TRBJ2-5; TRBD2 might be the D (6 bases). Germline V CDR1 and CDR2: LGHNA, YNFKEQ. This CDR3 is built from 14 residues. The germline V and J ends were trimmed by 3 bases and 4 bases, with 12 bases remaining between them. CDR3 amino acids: CASSQGGVLETQYF. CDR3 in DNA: TGTGCCAGCAGCCAGGGGGGTGTTCTAGAGACCCAGTACTTC.

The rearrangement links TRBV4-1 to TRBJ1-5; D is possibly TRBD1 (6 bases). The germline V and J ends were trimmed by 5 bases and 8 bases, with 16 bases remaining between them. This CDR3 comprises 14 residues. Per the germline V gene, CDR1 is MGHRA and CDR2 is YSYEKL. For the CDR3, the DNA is TGCGCCAGCAGCGGGGTACAGGGTGGAGAGCCCCAGCATTTT. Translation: CASSGVQGGEPQHF.

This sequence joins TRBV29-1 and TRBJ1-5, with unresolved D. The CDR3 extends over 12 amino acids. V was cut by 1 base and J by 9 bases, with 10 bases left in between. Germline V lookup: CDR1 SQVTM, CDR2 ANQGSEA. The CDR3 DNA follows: TGCAGCGTTGAAGTGGGCCTAGGGCCCCAGCATTTT. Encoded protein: CSVEVGLGPQHF.

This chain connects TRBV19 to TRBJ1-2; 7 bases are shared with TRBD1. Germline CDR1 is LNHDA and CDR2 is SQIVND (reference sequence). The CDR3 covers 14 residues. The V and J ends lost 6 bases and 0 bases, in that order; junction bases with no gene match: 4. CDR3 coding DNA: TGTGCCAGTAGCCAGGGGGTAGCTAACTATGGCTACACCTTC. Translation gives CASSQGVANYGYTF.

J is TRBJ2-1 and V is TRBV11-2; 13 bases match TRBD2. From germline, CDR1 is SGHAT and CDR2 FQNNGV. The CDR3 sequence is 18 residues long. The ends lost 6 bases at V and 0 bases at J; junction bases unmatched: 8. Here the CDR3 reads CASRPLTSGRSSYNEQFF. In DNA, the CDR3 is TGTGCCAGCAGGCCATTGACTAGCGGGAGGAGCTCCTACAATGAGCAGTTCTTC.

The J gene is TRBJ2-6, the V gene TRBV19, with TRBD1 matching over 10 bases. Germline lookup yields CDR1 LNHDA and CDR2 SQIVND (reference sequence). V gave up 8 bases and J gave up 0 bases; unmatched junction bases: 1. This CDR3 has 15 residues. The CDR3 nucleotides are TGTGCCAGTGGGACAGGGGTCTCTGGGGCCAACGTCCTGACTTTC. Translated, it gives CASGTGVSGANVLTF.

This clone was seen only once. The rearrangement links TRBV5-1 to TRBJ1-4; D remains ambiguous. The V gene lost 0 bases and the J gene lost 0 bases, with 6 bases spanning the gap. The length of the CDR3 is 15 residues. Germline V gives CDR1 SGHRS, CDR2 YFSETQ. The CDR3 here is CASSLVAPTNEKLFF. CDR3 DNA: TGCGCCAGCAGCTTGGTAGCTCCAACTAATGAAAAACTGTTTTTT.

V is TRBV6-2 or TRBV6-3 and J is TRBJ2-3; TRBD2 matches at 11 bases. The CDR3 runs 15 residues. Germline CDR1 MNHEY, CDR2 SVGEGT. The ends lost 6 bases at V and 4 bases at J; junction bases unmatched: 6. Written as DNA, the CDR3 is TGTGCCAGCAGCTCGACTAGCGGGATAGCAGATACGCAGTATTTT. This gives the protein CASSSTSGIADTQYF.

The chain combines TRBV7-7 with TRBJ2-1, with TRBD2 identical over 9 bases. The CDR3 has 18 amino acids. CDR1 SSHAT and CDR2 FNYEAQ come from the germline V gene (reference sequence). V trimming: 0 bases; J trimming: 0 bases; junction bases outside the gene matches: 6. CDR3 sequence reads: CASSLAPLAGSSYNEQFF. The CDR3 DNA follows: TGTGCCAGCAGCTTAGCTCCCCTAGCGGGGAGCTCCTACAATGAGCAGTTCTTC. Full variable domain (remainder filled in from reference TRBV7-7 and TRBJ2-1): GAGVSQSPRYKVTKRGQDVTLRCDPISSHATLYWYQQALGQGPEFLTYFNYEAQPDKSGLPSDRFSAERPEGSISTLTIQRTEQRDSAMYRCASSLAPLAGSSYNEQFFGPGTRLTVL.

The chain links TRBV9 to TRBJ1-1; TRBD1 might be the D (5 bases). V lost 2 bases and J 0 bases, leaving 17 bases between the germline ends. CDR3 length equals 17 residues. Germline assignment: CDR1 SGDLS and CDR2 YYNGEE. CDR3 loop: CASSVNPDGGMNTEAFF. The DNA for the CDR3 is TGTGCCAGCAGCGTGAACCCGGACGGGGGGATGAACACTGAAGCTTTCTTT. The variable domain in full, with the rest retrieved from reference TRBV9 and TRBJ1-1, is DSGVTQTPKHLITATGQRVTLRCSPRSGDLSVYWYQQSLDQGLQFLIQYYNGEERAKGNILERFSAQQFPDLHSELNLSSLELGDSALYFCASSVNPDGGMNTEAFFGQGTRLTVV.

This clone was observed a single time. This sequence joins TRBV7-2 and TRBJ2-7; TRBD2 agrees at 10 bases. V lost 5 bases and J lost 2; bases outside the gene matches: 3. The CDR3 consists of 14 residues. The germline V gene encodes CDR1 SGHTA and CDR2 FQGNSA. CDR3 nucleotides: TGTGCCAGCAGCGTAGGACTAGCGGCCTACGAGCAGTACTTC. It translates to CASSVGLAAYEQYF.

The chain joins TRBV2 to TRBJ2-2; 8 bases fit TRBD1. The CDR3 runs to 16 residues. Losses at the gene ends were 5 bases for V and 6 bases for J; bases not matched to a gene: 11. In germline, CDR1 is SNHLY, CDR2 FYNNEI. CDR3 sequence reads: CASSPRRTGISGELFF. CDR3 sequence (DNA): TGTGCCAGCAGTCCCCGACGGACAGGGATTTCCGGGGAGCTGTTTTTT.

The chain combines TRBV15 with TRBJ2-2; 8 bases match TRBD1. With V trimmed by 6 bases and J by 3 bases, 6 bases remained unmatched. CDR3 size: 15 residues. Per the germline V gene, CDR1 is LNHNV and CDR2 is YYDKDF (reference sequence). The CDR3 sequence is CATRKDREDTGELFF. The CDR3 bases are TGTGCCACCAGAAAGGACAGGGAAGACACCGGGGAGCTGTTTTTT. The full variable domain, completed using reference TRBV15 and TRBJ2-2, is DAMVIQNPRYQVTQFGKPVTLSCSQTLNHNVMYWYQQKSSQAPKLLFHYYDKDFNNEADTPDNFQSRRPNTSFCFLDIRSPGLGDTAMYLCATRKDREDTGELFFGEGSRLTVL.

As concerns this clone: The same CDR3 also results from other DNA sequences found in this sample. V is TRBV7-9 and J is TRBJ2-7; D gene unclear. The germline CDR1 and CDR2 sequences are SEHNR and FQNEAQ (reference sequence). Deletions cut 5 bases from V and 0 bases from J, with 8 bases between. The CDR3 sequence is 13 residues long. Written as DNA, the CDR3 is TGTGCCAGCAGCCCCCCGACCTCCTACGAGCAGTACTTC. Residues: CASSPPTSYEQYF.

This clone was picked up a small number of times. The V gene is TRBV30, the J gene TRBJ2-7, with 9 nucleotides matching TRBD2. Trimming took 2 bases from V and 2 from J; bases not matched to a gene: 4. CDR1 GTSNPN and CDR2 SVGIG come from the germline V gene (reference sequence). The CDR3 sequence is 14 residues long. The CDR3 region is CAWSRAGGTYEQYF. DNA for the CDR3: TGTGCCTGGAGTAGGGCGGGAGGGACCTACGAGCAGTACTTC.

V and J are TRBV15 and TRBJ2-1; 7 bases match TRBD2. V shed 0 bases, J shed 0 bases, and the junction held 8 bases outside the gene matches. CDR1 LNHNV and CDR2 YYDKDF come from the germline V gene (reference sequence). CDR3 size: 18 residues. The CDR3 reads CATSRDLSGGSSYNEQFF. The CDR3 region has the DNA TGTGCCACCAGCAGAGATCTATCCGGCGGGAGCTCCTACAATGAGCAGTTCTTC.